This T cell receptor beta chain came from a study of long-term antiretroviral therapy in people with HIV (dated by TCRdb to the early 2020s). Regarding the study in general: The earliest samples were collected roughly a decade before the 2015 WHO recommendation for immediate ART, at a time when ART was usually postponed until CD4 counts fell. A retrospective serial study tested whether ART initiation and durable HIV suppression were associated with changes in peripheral blood TRB repertoire composition and diversity. From 25 to 30 adults with confirmed HIV infection, the cohort provided 150 to 200 cryopreserved PBMC samples, gathered serially across a mean of approximately six years (range 1-12). Of the 30 to 35 participants with HIV, roughly twelve were female. Test extractions of a monoclonal T-cell line alongside fewer than 40 polyclonal samples showed no cross-contamination during QIAcube processing. General study outcomes and caveats: Because PBMC availability was limited, only the TCR beta chain was sequenced, with no alpha chain pairing. Expanded TRB clones identified before ART initiation dominated the repertoire across all time points, though the dominance fluctuated and decreased in many PLHIV after ART. Narrower CDR3 length ranges were observed in HIV repertoires than in controls, and an antigen-experienced repertoire with only a slight naive shift after ART was suggested by the network structure. Inferences about post-ART repertoire changes are limited because no data were available on ART adherence, viral resistance or therapy changes. The samples were dated from about 2003 to 2018, and the ART regimens that were used may be less effective than current ART regimens. Because pre-ART samples had limited cell numbers, profiling was done on unsorted PBMC rather than on sorted CD4+ and CD8+ T cells. Starting ART was linked to a significant rise in TRB diversity, yet even with long-term ART the diversity remained significantly lower than in transplant donor controls.

With regard to this clone: The antigen this receptor binds is unknown. The sample holds no much larger clone one base away, and base qualities are not on file.

From V the trimming removes 3 bases and from J it removes 10 bases, while the gene matches leave 3 bases of the junction unaccounted for. According to the germline V gene, CDR1 reads MNHNS and CDR2 reads SASEGT. The CDR3 sequence holds 12 residues, the cysteine and phenylalanine included. The kept DNA is CDR3 alone, 36 bases in frame from the first base. To be included, a participant needed at least one PBMC sample from before ART initiation plus at least two post-ART samples. Treatment was received in the United States of America by all participants with HIV. Cryopreserved samples of about 0.95-10 million PBMC were thawed and washed before DNA extraction. At the time of the earliest PBMC sample for each participant with HIV, ages ranged from roughly 20 to 60 years. Each participant contributed PBMC samples from 1-4 timepoints before ART initiation and 2-8 timepoints after ART initiation, with a median of 7 samples. For every participant, serial HIV viral load, CD4+ T-cell count, ART history and demographic data were obtained. Using a Qiagen kit on a QIAcube, genomic DNA was extracted from unsorted PBMC, with samples processed in batches of 12.

Sequencing of the TRB variable region was done with the immunoSEQ hsTCRB v3.0 assay at survey level resolution. The targeted TRB sequencing depth was roughly 35,000-50,000 T-cell genomes per sample. An Illumina MiSeq with a v3 150-cycle kit was used to sequence the pooled TRB libraries. The source study handled its data this way. Repertoire analysis was run in R within a reproducible Nextflow workflow that covered QC, data transformation and analysis. LymphoSeq2, an R package for exploring AIRR-Seq data, was used to implement the custom analyses. A handful of samples that produced fewer than 5000 total TRB sequences were removed, so 150 to 200 HIV repertoires were analyzed. Among the roughly 200 retained HIV repertoires, 55 to 65 were collected before ART initiation and 120 to 140 after ART initiation. Repertoires were downsampled to 5000 TRB nucleotide sequences, and summary statistics were averaged over 100 downsampling iterations. Only TRB sequences with CDR3 regions of at least seven amino acids were retained for analysis. Two measures captured diversity: a Shannon entropy-derived clonality score and the Gini coefficient. In repertoire networks, the top 5000 CDR3 amino acid sequences were linked whenever an edit distance of one separated two sequences. Antigen specificity groups and MHC restriction were predicted for TRB CDR3 amino acid sequences with GLIPH2. To flag known CMV, EBV, HIV or tissue antigen associations, CDR3 amino acid sequences were matched against VDJdb and McPAS-TCR. Pre-ART, post-ART and control groups were compared with Wilcoxon signed-rank tests and Holm-Bonferroni correction. TCRdb holds this immuneACCESS table with in-frame rearrangements only. Some clones are missing; in checked studies, unresolved V genes explain under half, and the rest has no known cause. V and J calls and clone size come straight from that table; D and trimming were deduced from the DNA. Present in this sample are about 34,000 clones, about 90% of which were seen just once. The top ten clonotypes cover over 10% of the sample.

The V and J genes are TRBV6-1 and TRBJ2-1; 7 middle bases align to TRBD1. This TCR derives from a man aged 18 to 29 with HIV. Source: unsorted PBMCs, taken 1.1 years after starting antiretroviral therapy. The CDR3 is CASSEMDREQFF. The DNA reads TGTGCCAGCAGTGAGATGGACAGGGAGCAGTTCTTC.